This TCR beta chain was identified during a study of blood T cell repertoires in COVID-19. Participants were aged about 18 to 89 years from more than 20 US areas. Self-reported history from a screening survey and questionnaire set each donor's cohort. Donors of Cohort 3 who recovered were those that had two negative PCRs, clearance, or symptom resolution. In the original analysis: Amplified reference gene primers provided the basis for estimating nucleated cell counts. Sequenced by immunoSEQ multiplex PCR; TCRdb stores in-frame clones only, minus some. The V and J calls and the clone size are those of that table, but D and trimming were determined from the DNA. Altogether 200,000 to 250,000 clones are present, 84% being singletons, with the ten largest covering around 2%. This clone appeared a few times. The same CDR3 is also encoded by other DNA sequences in this sample. Germline lookup yields CDR1 MNHEY and CDR2 SVGAGI. V dropped 6 bases and J dropped 4; count of bases not matched to a gene: 6. The CDR3 runs to 14 residues.

The J gene is TRBJ1-5, the V gene TRBV6-5; 7 positions agree with TRBD1. Sequencing was performed on PBMCs or T cells enriched from blood (not recorded which). This sequence originates from a man between 60 and 75 years old who had recovered from COVID-19. CDR3: CASRHRDSNQPQHF. Here the CDR3 DNA reads TGTGCCAGCAGGCACCGGGACAGTAATCAGCCCCAGCATTTT.